What follows describes a single TCR beta chain. As yet, its antigen is unknown. This sample is part of a study of PD-1 blockade in classical Hodgkin lymphoma. About the research overall: Patients were administered nivolumab (3 mg/kg intravenously) every 2 weeks.

Produced via immunoSEQ multiplex PCR; TCRdb's table is partial and in-frame only. Of 2,000 to 2,500 clones in the sample, around 85% are singletons; the top ten hold around 23%. The germline V gene has CDR1 SEHNR and CDR2 FQNEAQ (reference sequence). This CDR3 has 15 residues. V lost 2 bases, J lost 5 bases, and 0 bases stayed unmatched. Every patient experienced relapse after autologous stem cell transplantation, and brentuximab vedotin exposure varied. General observations from the study: A reduction in baseline TCR diversity was reportedly seen in newly diagnosed patients relative to healthy donors.

The sample in question was peripheral blood mononuclear cells (PBMCs), obtained at baseline. The sequence derives from a human donor with classical Hodgkin lymphoma. The chain is built from TRBV7-9 and TRBJ2-1; 13 bases line up with TRBD2. The CDR3 spells CASSLTSGGDNEQFF. Written as DNA, the CDR3 is TGTGCCAGCAGCTTAACTAGCGGGGGGGACAATGAGCAGTTCTTC.